This TCR beta chain is drawn from a study of CD8 T cells in ankylosing spondylitis. Each TCR beta library was made by quantitative 5'-RACE that incorporated molecular barcodes. MiXCR, run by TCRdb on the 5' RACE reads, gives a single entry per CDR3 protein. The table shows some 200,000 distinct CDR3 sequences, with roughly 18% occurring only once. The junction had 9 bases not matched to a gene; V was cut back by 10 bases and J by 3 bases. The CDR3 extends over 13 amino acids. This clonotype was observed many times. Antigen specificity is unknown. Study outcomes and limitations: Among TCR beta sequences, a motif of about 8 highly homologous variants appeared characteristic of ankylosing spondylitis blood. Past studies reported some motif variants in reactive arthritis synovial fluid and blood. As reported, disease-linked clones showed significant enrichment in matched ankylosing spondylitis synovial fluid.

V is TRBV12-3 or TRBV12-4 and J is TRBJ2-7; 7 nucleotides line up with TRBD1. The clonotype comes from a male donor aged 5-30 years with ankylosing spondylitis or in good health (not recorded which). What was sequenced was blood, either unsorted or a sorted T cell fraction (not recorded which). The CDR3 region is CATRQGADYEQYF. The CDR3 DNA sequence: TGTGCCACCAGACAGGGAGCGGACTACGAGCAGTACTTC.